This passage covers 3 T cell receptor beta chains from one sample sequenced in a study of OX40 agonist ivuxolimab in advanced cancers. The method was immunoSEQ multiplex PCR; TCRdb's version includes in-frame clones alone and lacks a portion of them. Altogether 45,000 to 60,000 clones are present, around 89% being singletons, with the ten largest covering roughly 5%. Sequenced here: CD4+ or CD8+ T cells sorted from blood, sampled in a trial of the OX40 agonist ivuxolimab. The source of these receptors is an adult with an advanced solid tumor such as melanoma, head and neck, liver or kidney cancer.

The chain joins TRBV27 to TRBJ1-2; D perhaps matches TRBD1 (5 bases). The CDR3 has 14 amino acids. Between the trimmed V and J ends, which lost 2 bases and 8 bases, there was a span of 15 bases. Per the germline V gene, CDR1 is MNHEY and CDR2 is SMNVEV (reference sequence). The CDR3, as DNA: TGTGCCAGCAGTTTACAGGGAGATGTAAAGGGCTACACCTTC. Translated: CASSLQGDVKGYTF.

The chain uses TRBV9 and TRBJ2-7; D call uncertain. V shed 0 bases and J shed 1 base, with 8 bases lying between them. The CDR3 has 14 residues. Per the germline V gene, CDR1 is SGDLS and CDR2 is YYNGEE. CDR3 bases: TGTGCCAGCAGCGTAGCGAAGGAATCCTACGAGCAGTACTTC. Protein product: CASSVAKESYEQYF.

The chain carries TRBV2 and TRBJ2-1, with 8 bases fitting TRBD2. The V and J ends lost 6 bases and 4 bases, in that order; junction bases with no gene match: 11. Germline CDR1 and CDR2: SNHLY and FYNNEI. The CDR3 is 16 amino acids. CDR3 loop: CASSAFTSGSYNEQFF. In nucleotides, the CDR3 is TGTGCCAGCAGCGCTTTCACTAGCGGAAGTTACAATGAGCAGTTCTTC.